This TCR beta chain was captured by sequencing in a study of identical twins. TCRdb passed the 5' RACE reads through MiXCR, listing each CDR3 protein once. This table has some 660,000 distinct CDR3 sequences, under 9% appearing once. V gave up 4 bases and J gave up 9 bases; unmatched junction bases: 12. This CDR3 is built from 17 residues. Per germline, CDR1 LGHNA and CDR2 YNFKEQ. These sequences were also reported in another study, on yellow fever vaccine responses in identical twins.

Sequencing was carried out using PBMCs. This receptor was identified in a woman between 18 and 29 years old in good health. The chain uses TRBV4-2 and TRBJ2-5; 15 positions agree with TRBD2. The CDR3 sequence is CASSPGLAGGARGAQYF. CDR3 nucleotide sequence: TGTGCCAGCAGCCCGGGACTAGCGGGGGGAGCTCGTGGGGCCCAGTACTTC.